This paragraph covers one T cell receptor (beta chain) sequence. The antigen is unknown. This sample is part of a study of T cell responses to AZD1222 COVID-19 vaccine. Regarding the study as a whole: It was only a handful of AZD1222 recipients who were seropositive at baseline.

Germline assignment: CDR1 KGHSH and CDR2 LQKENI. V lost 6 bases and J 8 bases, leaving 10 bases between the germline ends. The CDR3 is made up of 11 amino acids. The method was immunoSEQ multiplex PCR; TCRdb's version includes in-frame clones alone and lacks a portion of them. The sample yields 30,000 to 35,000 clones, 75% to 80% seen once. The chain carries TRBV18 and TRBJ1-2; D remains ambiguous. The receptor was isolated from an adult who received the AZD1222 COVID-19 vaccine. Material: peripheral blood, obtained 28 days after the second AZD1222 dose. The chain's CDR3 is CASSTGGGYTF. In nucleotides, the CDR3 is TGTGCCAGCTCGACCGGTGGGGGCTACACCTTC.